The clone carrying this TCR beta chain was found a few times. This entry belongs to a study of control samples from healthy donors and cancer patients. J gave up 4 bases and V 8 bases, and 12 bases lay outside the gene matches. This CDR3 has 14 residues. Germline CDR1 reads SQVTM; CDR2 reads ANQGSEA. The repertoire was sequenced with immunoSEQ multiplex PCR; TCRdb's copy has only in-frame clones and lacks some. The sample has tens of thousands of clones, around four fifths seen once; the top ten hold 15% to 20%. Material: blood. V is TRBV29-1 and J is TRBJ1-1, with 8 bases fitting TRBD1. This receptor was identified in a man aged 25-45 years in good health. DNA of the CDR3: TGCAGCTTAACAGGGGGGGAGCTAGGCACTGAAGCTTTCTTT. Residues: CSLTGGELGTEAFF.